Presented here are 20 T cell receptor beta chains from one specimen sequenced in a study of low-dose radiotherapy and immunotherapy resistance in tumors (dated by TCRdb to the early 2020s). TCRdb lists the instrument as Illumina HiSeq 2500. To make first-strand cDNA, Superscript III was used along with a set of TRAV- and TRBV-specific primers so that both the TCRalpha and TCRbeta chains were covered. TCRs were amplified with Phusion for 20 to 25 PCR cycles, with a constant-region primer paired with the adapter attached to the V primers. The public reads were run again by TCRdb, first through fastp at Q25 and then through MiXCR, and only productive beta chains were kept. Merged by CDR3 protein, the rows form single entries marked with the most common genes and DNA. In all, the sample holds about 84,000 distinct CDR3 sequences, and less than 20% of those were seen once. Together, the top ten hold 1.1% to 1.5% of the sample.

The sample's time point, from its label and the paper: after trial treatment. Read against the paper, the sample's treatment or condition label means: LDRT plus nivolumab, ipilimumab, low-dose cyclophosphamide and aspirin (RACIN trial). The sample here was PBMCs, taken after low-dose radiotherapy plus immunotherapy. The receptors come from a male donor with prostate cancer.

The sample holds many counts of this clonotype. The rearrangement uses TRBV29-1 and TRBJ1-2; TRBD1 aligns across 8 bases. Germline V CDR1 and CDR2: SQVTM, ANQGSEA. V gave up 6 bases and J gave up 6 bases; unmatched junction bases: 12. The CDR3 has 14 amino acids. The CDR3 DNA reads as TGCAGCGTCAGACAGGGGACAGTCGGGAATGGCTACACCTTC. Protein sequence: CSVRQGTVGNGYTF.

The J gene is TRBJ2-7, the V gene TRBV30, with 9 bases aligning to TRBD2. With V trimmed by 0 bases and J by 1 base, 10 bases remained unmatched. Germline V lookup: CDR1 GTSNPN, CDR2 SVGIG (reference sequence). The CDR3 has 17 residues. The CDR3 DNA follows: TGTGCCTGGAGTGTACCGGGACTAGCTGGTGATTCCTACGAGCAGTACTTC. Translation: CAWSVPGLAGDSYEQYF. Supplemented by reference TRBV30 and TRBJ2-7, the full variable domain reads SQTIHQWPATLVQPVGSPLSLECTVEGTSNPNLYWYRQAAGRGLQLLFYSVGIGQISSEVPQNLSASRPQDRQFILSSKKLLLSDSGFYLCAWSVPGLAGDSYEQYFGPGTRLTVT.

This clonotype was recorded many times. The V gene is TRBV9, the J gene TRBJ2-3, with a weak D call TRBD2 (6 bases). V lost 4 bases, J lost 4 bases, and 16 bases lay in between. The germline CDR1 and CDR2 sequences are SGDLS and YYNGEE. The CDR3 is made up of 15 amino acids. This CDR3 is CASSPGRVFSDTQYF. The CDR3 region has the DNA TGTGCCAGCAGCCCCGGGAGAGTTTTTTCAGATACGCAGTATTTT.

This clonotype was counted between two and nine times. This chain uses TRBV24-1 with TRBJ2-1, with D possibly matching TRBD1 (7 bases). This CDR3 is 13 amino acids long. Germline values: CDR1 KGHDR, CDR2 SFDVKD. V gave up 4 bases and J gave up 7 bases, with 10 bases separating them. The CDR3 region has the DNA TGTGCCACCAGTGACCAGGGGGGTAATGAGCAGTTCTTC. Encoded protein: CATSDQGGNEQFF.

In this sample, this clonotype turned up many times. The chain has TRBV28 and TRBJ2-2, with 13 bases matching TRBD2. Germline CDR1 reads MDHEN; CDR2 reads SYDVKM. V lost 5 bases, J lost 1 base, and 1 base stayed unmatched. The length of the CDR3 is 16 residues. The CDR3 reads CASSRLAGGNTGELFF. The DNA of the CDR3 is TGTGCCAGCAGTCGACTAGCGGGAGGGAACACCGGGGAGCTGTTTTTT.

This clonotype has only a few counts. This chain links TRBV19 with TRBJ1-2, with D tentatively TRBD1 (6 bases). Between the trimmed V and J ends, which lost 7 bases and 4 bases, there was a span of 13 bases. Per germline, CDR1 LNHDA and CDR2 SQIVND (reference sequence). This CDR3 contains 13 residues. The CDR3 here is CASTRTASYGYTF. The CDR3 nucleotides read TGTGCCAGTACCCGGACAGCATCCTATGGCTACACCTTC.

This clonotype was detected ten times or more. The chain joins TRBV18 to TRBJ1-5; no firm D call. Trimming cost V 2 bases and J 3 bases, with 11 bases left between them. This CDR3 spans 15 amino acids. CDR1 is KGHSH, CDR2 LQKENI, per germline. DNA of the CDR3: TGTGCCAGCTCACCAAGGCGTTCTGACAATCAGCCCCAGCATTTT. Encoded protein: CASSPRRSDNQPQHF.

By sample share, this clonotype is medium-sized. The gene calls are TRBV6-5 and TRBJ2-5; D possibly matches TRBD1 or TRBD2 (6 bases each). This CDR3 has 15 residues. Trimming shortened V by 2 bases and J by 1 base, and 11 bases separated the two germline ends. Germline V gene sequence: CDR1 MNHEY, CDR2 SVGAGI. CDR3 sequence reads: CASSYGGTPQETQYF. For the CDR3, the DNA is TGTGCCAGCAGTTACGGCGGGACACCCCAAGAGACCCAGTACTTC.

This clonotype was observed many times. The rearrangement joins TRBV30 to TRBJ2-3; TRBD2 is a possible D gene (5 bases). The CDR3 consists of 13 residues. With 0 bases removed from V and 4 bases from J, the gap between germline ends came to 8 bases. Germline CDR1 reads GTSNPN; CDR2 reads SVGIG (reference sequence). CDR3 DNA: TGTGCCTGGAGTGTATTCGGGGCAGATACGCAGTATTTT. Its protein is CAWSVFGADTQYF.

This clonotype was counted many times. V and J are TRBV19 and TRBJ2-1, with D uncertain. Trimming cost V 8 bases and J 3 bases, with 14 bases left between them. Germline V gives CDR1 LNHDA, CDR2 SQIVND (reference sequence). The CDR3 contains 14 residues. In DNA, the CDR3 is TGTGCCAGTGGGGATCCGGGTCGCTACAATGAGCAGTTCTTC. The encoded protein is CASGDPGRYNEQFF.

This clonotype came up once. The genes are TRBV2 and TRBJ2-1; the D gene is possibly TRBD1 (5 bases). Judging by the DNA end, TRBJ2-7 fits better; the J call may be wrong. CDR1 and CDR2 from the germline V gene are SNHLY and FYNNEI. The CDR3 runs 15 residues. The CDR3 loop is CASSEVVAGIYEQYF. DNA for the CDR3: TGTGCCAGCAGTGAAGTTGTAGCAGGGATCTACGAGCAGTACTTC.

On this clonotype: This likely stems from a read error, as it lies one base from a far larger clone. The CDR3 carries no conserved terminal phenylalanine or tryptophan, so it likely arises from a read error. The chain links TRBV6-8 to TRBJ2-5, with D possibly TRBD1 on 7 matching bases. The CDR3 contains 13 residues. V lost 11 bases and J 0 bases, leaving 13 bases between the germline ends. Germline loops: CDR1 MNHGY, CDR2 SAAAGT. CDR3 protein: CAGGTEYQETQYS. Here the CDR3 DNA reads TGTGCCGGGGGGACAGAATACCAAGAGACCCAGTACTCC.

This clonotype was counted only a few times. The V call is TRBV20-1, the J call TRBJ1-5, with D perhaps matching TRBD1 (5 bases). The CDR3 covers 14 residues. CDR1 and CDR2 from the germline V gene are DFQATT and SNEGSKA (reference sequence). With 4 bases removed from V and 4 bases from J, the gap between germline ends came to 14 bases. The CDR3 protein is CSANRMQGNQPQHF. The CDR3 DNA follows: TGCAGTGCTAACAGGATGCAGGGAAATCAGCCCCAGCATTTT.

The chain uses TRBV13 and TRBJ2-7; 15 nucleotides agree with TRBD2. Trimming at V came to 3 bases and at J to 5 bases, leaving 17 bases not matched to a gene. Germline assignment: CDR1 PRHDT and CDR2 FYEKMQ (reference sequence). The CDR3 runs to 20 residues. This CDR3 reads CASSLGGDGTSGRQVDEQYF. The CDR3 bases are TGTGCCAGCAGCTTGGGGGGGGACGGGACTAGCGGGAGGCAGGTGGACGAGCAGTACTTC.

This clonotype was seen repeatedly, ten times or more. The rearrangement joins TRBV7-3 to TRBJ2-2; 7 nucleotides match TRBD1. With V trimmed by 4 bases and J by 0 bases, 2 bases remained unmatched. Per the germline V gene, CDR1 is SGHTA and CDR2 is FQGTGA. CDR3 length: 15 amino acids. As DNA, the CDR3 is TGTGCCAGCAGCTCACAGGGGACGAACACCGGGGAGCTGTTTTTT. Translated: CASSSQGTNTGELFF.

This clonotype was recorded at least ten times. The V and J genes are TRBV11-2 and TRBJ2-5; tentatively, D is TRBD2 (6 bases). The CDR3 consists of 16 residues. CDR1 and CDR2 (germline): SGHAT, FQNNGV. V lost 1 base, J lost 2 bases, and 14 bases lay in between. In nucleotides, the CDR3 is TGTGCCAGCAGCTTAGCTGCCGGGGGACGGCAAGAGACCCAGTACTTC. It is translated as CASSLAAGGRQETQYF. Full variable domain (outside the CDR3, taken from reference TRBV11-2 and TRBJ2-5): EAGVAQSPRYKIIEKRQSVAFWCNPISGHATLYWYQQILGQGPKLLIQFQNNGVVDDSQLPKDRFSAERLKGVDSTLKIQPAKLEDSAVYLCASSLAAGGRQETQYFGPGTRLLVL.

This clonotype was seen ten or more times. The chain recombines TRBV6-4 with TRBJ2-7, with TRBD2 matching over 7 bases. J was trimmed by 2 bases and V by 6 bases; bases with no gene match: 4. This CDR3 contains 13 residues. The germline V gene encodes CDR1 MRHNA and CDR2 SNTAGT. The CDR3 is CASRRGRAYEQYF. The CDR3 nucleotides are TGTGCCAGCAGGCGAGGGAGGGCCTACGAGCAGTACTTC.

V is TRBV6-1 and J is TRBJ2-2; D may correspond to TRBD1 or TRBD2 (5 bases each). Looked up from germline, CDR1 is MNHNS and CDR2 is SASEGT. CDR3 size: 19 residues. Trimming took off 5 bases at V and 3 bases at J, with 25 bases between the two ends. Here the CDR3 DNA reads TGTGCCAGCAGTTTTTTTTATTTTCGTTTAGGGACGGACACCGGGGAGCTGTTTTTT. It specifies CASSFFYFRLGTDTGELFF.

This clonotype was counted ten times or more. The chain combines TRBV30 with TRBJ2-7; TRBD2 might be the D (6 bases). Germline V CDR1 and CDR2: GTSNPN, SVGIG (reference sequence). The V end was cut by 5 bases, the J end by 0 bases, with 11 bases between. The CDR3 extends over 13 amino acids. The CDR3 is CAWGRDSSYEQYF. For the CDR3, the DNA is TGTGCCTGGGGAAGGGACTCCTCCTACGAGCAGTACTTC. Filled out from reference TRBV30 and TRBJ2-7, the complete variable domain reads SQTIHQWPATLVQPVGSPLSLECTVEGTSNPNLYWYRQAAGRGLQLLFYSVGIGQISSEVPQNLSASRPQDRQFILSSKKLLLSDSGFYLCAWGRDSSYEQYFGPGTRLTVT.

This clonotype was counted ten times or more. J is TRBJ2-7 and V is TRBV18; 7 nucleotides agree with TRBD1. CDR3 size: 15 residues. The V segment lost 0 bases and the J segment 3 bases; nucleotides outside the gene matches: 5. Germline V gene lookup returns CDR1 KGHSH and CDR2 LQKENI. Written as DNA, the CDR3 is TGTGCCAGCTCACCACCCGAAGGGGGCCTCTACGAGCAGTACTTC. This sequence encodes CASSPPEGGLYEQYF.